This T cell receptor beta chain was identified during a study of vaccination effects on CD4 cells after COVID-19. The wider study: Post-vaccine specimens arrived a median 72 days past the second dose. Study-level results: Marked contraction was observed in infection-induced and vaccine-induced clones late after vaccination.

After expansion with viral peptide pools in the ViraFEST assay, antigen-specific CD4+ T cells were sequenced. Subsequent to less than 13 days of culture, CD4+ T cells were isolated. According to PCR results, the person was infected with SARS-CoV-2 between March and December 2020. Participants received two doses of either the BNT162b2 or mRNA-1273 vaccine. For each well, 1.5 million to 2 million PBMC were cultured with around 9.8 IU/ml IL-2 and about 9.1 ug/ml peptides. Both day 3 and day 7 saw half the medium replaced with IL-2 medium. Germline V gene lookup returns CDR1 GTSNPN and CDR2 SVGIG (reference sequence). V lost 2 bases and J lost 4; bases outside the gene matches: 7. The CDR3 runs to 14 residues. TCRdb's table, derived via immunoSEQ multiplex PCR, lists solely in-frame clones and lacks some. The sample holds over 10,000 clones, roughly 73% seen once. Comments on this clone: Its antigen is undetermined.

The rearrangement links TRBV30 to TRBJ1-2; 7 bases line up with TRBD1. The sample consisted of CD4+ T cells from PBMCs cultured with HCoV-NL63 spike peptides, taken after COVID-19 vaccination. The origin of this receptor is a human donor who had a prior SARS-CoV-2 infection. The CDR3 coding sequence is TGTGCCTGGAGTTGGGGCAGGGGGAGCTATGGCTACACCTTC. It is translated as CAWSWGRGSYGYTF.